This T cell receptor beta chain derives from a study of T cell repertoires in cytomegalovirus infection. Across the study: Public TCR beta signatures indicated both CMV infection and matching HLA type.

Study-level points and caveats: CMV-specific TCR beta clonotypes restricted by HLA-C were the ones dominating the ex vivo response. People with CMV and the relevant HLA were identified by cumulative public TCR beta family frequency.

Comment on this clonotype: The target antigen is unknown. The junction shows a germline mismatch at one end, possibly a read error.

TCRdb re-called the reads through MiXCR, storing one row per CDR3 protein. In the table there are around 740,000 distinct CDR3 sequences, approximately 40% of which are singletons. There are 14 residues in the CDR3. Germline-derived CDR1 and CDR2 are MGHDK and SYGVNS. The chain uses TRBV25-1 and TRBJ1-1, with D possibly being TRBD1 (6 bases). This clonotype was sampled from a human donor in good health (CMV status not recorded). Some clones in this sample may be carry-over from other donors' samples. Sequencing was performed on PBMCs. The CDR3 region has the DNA TGTGCCCGCAGAGTGCATGGGGACACCCCTGAGGCTTTCTTT. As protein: CARRVHGDTPEAFF.